This T cell receptor (beta chain) was observed in a study of neurological immune-mediated disorders. Whole-study findings and limits: In HTLV-1-associated myelopathy, TCR clonal expansion was greatest, whereas multiple sclerosis had the least, falling below healthy controls.

TCRdb re-analysed the 5' RACE reads in MiXCR, keeping a single row per CDR3 protein. This table holds more than 60,000 distinct CDR3 sequences, roughly 3.5% found once. This clonotype was observed at least ten times. The antigen remains undetermined. Sequenced sample: PBMCs. The sequence was obtained from a woman in her fifties or sixties with multiple sclerosis.

As DNA, the CDR3 is TGTGCCAGCAGTTTGTCAGGGGGAAACTATGGCTACACCTTC. Amino acids: CASSLSGGNYGYTF. V and J are TRBV12-3 or TRBV12-4 and TRBJ1-2, with 7 bases lining up with TRBD1. The J segment lost 2 bases and the V segment lost 3 bases, leaving 3 bases of the junction unmatched. CDR3 length: 14 amino acids.